This T cell receptor beta chain was retrieved from a study of CXCR3-negative and CXCR3-positive naive CD8 T cells (dated by TCRdb to about 2019). Describing the broader study: Some 130 million TRB reads were obtained in total, roughly 1.5 +/- 0.3 million reads per library. Data from some twelve donors, pooled across two independent experiments, went into the diversity and physicochemical repertoire analyses. Naive subsets from about five donors and memory cells from 3 donors were included in the TRBV-TRBJ cluster analysis.

With respect to this clonotype: The antigen this receptor binds is unknown.

Broad study findings and their caveats: Naive CXCR3-negative and CXCR3-positive cells from the same donor showed similar TRBV-TRBJ usage, whereas memory cells showed distinct patterns. Both naive subsets had comparably high repertoire diversity, while memory CD8+ T cells had much lower repertoire diversity. Surface CD5, linked to self-reactivity in mice, was comparable between naive subsets; TCR interaction strength was therefore also inferred from TRB CDR3 physicochemical properties. TRB CDR3s from CXCR3-positive naive cells showed higher hydrophobicity (lower Kidera factor 4), lower energy, and higher strength and volume indices than CXCR3-negative naive cells. Because CXCR3 expression was partially decreased after cryopreservation, freshly isolated PBMCs were used for most assays.

Sequencer: NextSeq 550. The Human TCR Profiling Kit (MiLaboratory) was used to prepare UMI-labeled 5' RACE TRB cDNA libraries. cDNA synthesis used the entire amount of extracted RNA, and PCR amplification then used the entire amount of cDNA produced. Libraries were prepared in parallel with an identical number of PCR cycles. The authors processed their data as follows. With a requirement of at least two reads per UMI, MIGEC and MiXCR extracted about 50,000 +/- 10,000 unique UMI-labeled TRB cDNA molecules per library. Each library averaged about 40,000 +/- 10,000 functional in-frame TRB CDR3 nucleotide clonotypes without stop codons. After downsampling to 5000 UMI-labeled TRB molecules per sample, diversity metrics such as normalized Shannon-Wiener and Chao1 were calculated in VDJtools. VDJtools was used to calculate clonotype-size-weighted physicochemical properties of the central five CDR3 residues, namely interaction energy, strength, volume and Kidera factor 4. Following TCRdb reprocessing, every CDR3 protein sequence forms one entry, and DNA is not provided. TCRdb's processing, not the authors', yielded these V and J calls. This sample's table has entries for over 6,500 distinct CDR3 sequences. The leading ten clones occupy more than 2% of the sample.

From cysteine to phenylalanine, the CDR3 is 18 amino acids long. This entry has no DNA. As encoded in the germline V gene, CDR1 is MGHRA while CDR2 is YSYEKL. For every CD8+ T cell subset, over 250,000 cells were flow-sorted straight into RLT lysis buffer, and each subset was sorted in triplicate. Naive CD8+ T cells were defined stringently as CD45RO-CCR7+CD27+CD95- to exclude memory contaminants. Peripheral blood mononuclear cells were isolated from buffy coats using standard density gradient centrifugation. A FACSAria III was used to flow-sort naive CD8+ T cells into CXCR3-negative and CXCR3-positive populations. Total RNA was extracted from sorted cells using an RNeasy Mini Kit.

The chain is assembled from TRBV4-1 and TRBJ2-1. The sequence came from a human donor in good health. Some clones in this sample may be carry-over from other donors' samples. The material sequenced was naive CXCR3- CD8+ T cells from blood. The cell subset or site label here, explained by the study, means: CD45RO-CCR7+CD27+CD95- naive CD8+ T cells lacking CXCR3 (TNR3-). The CDR3 loop reads CASSQDQNRGTYYNEQFF.